What follows is one TCR beta chain and its context. This table comes from immunoSEQ multiplex PCR, and its TCRdb copy is limited to in-frame clones, with some not included. The sample contains tens of thousands of clones, about 82% of which appear only once. The CDR3 sequence is 16 residues long. Germline V gene sequence: CDR1 LGHNA, CDR2 YNFKEQ. With V trimmed by 2 bases and J by 3 bases, 7 bases remained unmatched. The data originate from a study of OX40 agonist ivuxolimab in advanced cancers. The gene calls are TRBV4-2 and TRBJ2-1, with TRBD2 identical over 7 bases. Material: CD4+ or CD8+ T cells sorted from blood, obtained in a trial of the OX40 agonist ivuxolimab. This TCR derives from an adult with an advanced solid tumor such as melanoma, head and neck, liver or kidney cancer. The CDR3 protein is CASSQLSTSLYNEQFF. CDR3 bases: TGTGCCAGCAGCCAACTATCGACTAGCCTCTACAATGAGCAGTTCTTC.